The clone carrying this T cell receptor beta chain was seen more than once but under ten times. Its antigen is still unknown. This record belongs to a study of early T cells in non-severe SARS-CoV-2 infection. About the study: Bulk RNA isolated from unsorted whole blood underwent sequencing; chains were not paired.

Unique molecular identifiers were attached to individual cDNA molecules. TCRdb analysed the 5' RACE reads with MiXCR anew, one entry per CDR3 protein. Here the sample spans some 81,000 distinct CDR3 sequences, about 15% being singletons. V shed 7 bases and J shed 0 bases, with 9 bases lying between them. This CDR3 has 12 residues. Germline lookup yields CDR1 SQVTM and CDR2 ANQGSEA. General study points: Matches to VDJdb favored anti-spike CD8 responses and missed private and CD4 specificities.

V usage is TRBV29-1 and J usage is TRBJ2-5, with D uncertain. The sequence came from an adult who was a healthcare worker with PCR-confirmed SARS-CoV-2 infection or an uninfected control (not recorded which). The sequenced sample was whole blood. The CDR3 DNA is TGCAGCGCCCCAGTATACCAAGAGACCCAGTACTTC. It specifies CSAPVYQETQYF. Drawing the rest from reference TRBV29-1 and TRBJ2-5, the complete variable domain is SAVISQKPSRDICQRGTSLTIQCQVDSQVTMMFWYRQQPGQSLTLIATANQGSEATYESGFVIDKFPISRPNLTFSTLTVSNMSPEDSSIYLCSAPVYQETQYFGPGTRLLVL.